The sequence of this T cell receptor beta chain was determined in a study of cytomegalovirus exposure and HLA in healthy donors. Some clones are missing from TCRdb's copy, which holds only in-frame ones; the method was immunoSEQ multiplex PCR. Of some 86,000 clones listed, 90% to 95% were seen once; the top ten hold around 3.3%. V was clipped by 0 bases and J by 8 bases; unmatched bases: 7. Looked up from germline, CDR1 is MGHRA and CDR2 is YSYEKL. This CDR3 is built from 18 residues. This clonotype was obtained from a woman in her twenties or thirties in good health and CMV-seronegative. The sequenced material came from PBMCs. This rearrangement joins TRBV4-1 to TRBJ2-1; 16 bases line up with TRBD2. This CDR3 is CASSQDRGLAGGPYEQFF. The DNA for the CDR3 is TGCGCCAGCAGCCAAGATCGGGGACTAGCGGGAGGGCCTTATGAGCAGTTCTTC.